The 31 T cell receptor beta chains below come from one sample, sequenced in a study of blood T cells in healthy people across ages. A second about 7 to 11 cycle PCR used barcoded and J-beta primers. TCRdb analysed the 5' RACE reads with MiXCR anew, one entry per CDR3 protein. The sample has about a million distinct CDR3 sequences, 51% seen once. What was sequenced was blood. These receptors were taken from a woman between 55 and 75 years old in good health.

The V and J genes are TRBV20-1 and TRBJ2-3; weak D call: TRBD2 (7 bases). The CDR3 length is 12 residues. With 5 bases removed from V and 2 bases from J, the gap between germline ends came to 8 bases. Per the germline V gene, CDR1 is DFQATT and CDR2 is SNEGSKA (reference sequence). CDR3 sequence (DNA): TGCAGTGCTGCGGGGGCCACAGATACGCAGTATTTT. As protein: CSAAGATDTQYF.

CDR3 sequence: CASSGGRGGSDTQYF. The CDR3 DNA is TGTGCCAGCAGTGGTGGGAGGGGGGGAAGCGATACGCAGTATTTT. The chain employs TRBV6-1 and TRBJ2-3; tentatively, D is TRBD2 (7 bases). Per the germline V gene, CDR1 is MNHNS and CDR2 is SASEGT. With 4 bases removed from V and 6 bases from J, the gap between germline ends came to 17 bases. The CDR3 totals 15 residues.

Of note for this clonotype: The junction does not match germline at one end; this may be a read error. V gene TRBV6-5 combines with J gene TRBJ1-4; 7 positions match TRBD1. Germline values: CDR1 MNHEY, CDR2 SVGAGI. This CDR3 has 14 residues. The CDR3 nucleotides read TGTACCAGCAGGGGGACAGACTATAATGAAAAACTGTTTTTT. This gives the protein CTSRGTDYNEKLFF.

V and J are TRBV7-2 and TRBJ2-1; D perhaps matches TRBD2 (6 bases). V dropped 4 bases and J dropped 10 bases, with 17 bases sitting between them. This CDR3 comprises 14 residues. Germline V CDR1 and CDR2: SGHTA, FQGNSA. CDR3: CASSSDPSVREQFF. The CDR3 coding sequence is TGTGCCAGCAGCTCGGACCCTAGCGTCAGGGAGCAGTTCTTC.

The chain is built from TRBV3-1 and TRBJ2-7; TRBD1 matches at 7 bases. Germline CDR1 reads LGHDT; CDR2 reads YNNKEL (reference sequence). This CDR3 is 14 amino acids long. The junction had 7 bases not matched to a gene; V was cut back by 5 bases and J by 3 bases. The chain's CDR3 is CASSSNRQGYEQYF. CDR3 bases: TGTGCCAGCAGCTCAAACCGACAGGGCTACGAGCAGTACTTC.

This chain joins TRBV18 and TRBJ2-7; D is uncertain. V lost 4 bases and J lost 4, with 20 bases in between. CDR3 size: 16 residues. Germline V lookup: CDR1 KGHSH, CDR2 LQKENI. The CDR3 is CASSQSPSGSLYEQYF. CDR3 DNA sequence: TGTGCCAGCTCACAAAGTCCGTCAGGTTCTCTATACGAGCAGTACTTC. The variable domain in full, completed from reference TRBV18 and TRBJ2-7, reads NAGVMQNPRHLVRRRGQEARLRCSPMKGHSHVYWYRQLPEEGLKFMVYLQKENIIDESGMPKERFSAEFPKEGPSILRIQQVVRGDSAAYFCASSQSPSGSLYEQYFGPGTRLTVT.

This clonotype was found a few times. The chain joins TRBV29-1 to TRBJ2-5; D is possibly TRBD1 (6 bases). The CDR3 spans 13 residues. V shed 7 bases and J shed 4 bases, with 16 bases lying between them. Per germline, CDR1 SQVTM and CDR2 ANQGSEA. The CDR3 sequence is CSDRVAGPETQYF. The CDR3 coding sequence is TGCAGCGACAGGGTGGCGGGTCCAGAGACCCAGTACTTC. The whole variable domain, filled in from reference TRBV29-1 and TRBJ2-5, reads SAVISQKPSRDICQRGTSLTIQCQVDSQVTMMFWYRQQPGQSLTLIATANQGSEATYESGFVIDKFPISRPNLTFSTLTVSNMSPEDSSIYLCSDRVAGPETQYFGPGTRLLVL.

The V call is TRBV30, the J call TRBJ1-2; D may be TRBD1 (5 bases). Trimming took 0 bases from V and 4 from J, leaving 9 bases between them. Germline V lookup: CDR1 GTSNPN, CDR2 SVGIG (reference sequence). The CDR3 runs to 13 residues. The CDR3, as DNA: TGTGCCTGGAGTGTACGAGGGGCCTATGGCTACACCTTC. As protein: CAWSVRGAYGYTF. The full variable domain, in which reference TRBV30 and TRBJ1-2 provide the parts outside the CDR3, is SQTIHQWPATLVQPVGSPLSLECTVEGTSNPNLYWYRQAAGRGLQLLFYSVGIGQISSEVPQNLSASRPQDRQFILSSKKLLLSDSGFYLCAWSVRGAYGYTFGSGTRLTVV.

Turning to this clonotype: A read error may be the cause here, since a much bigger clone is one base away. The chain links TRBV27 to TRBJ1-2; TRBD1 matches at 10 bases. From germline, CDR1 is MNHEY and CDR2 SMNVEV (reference sequence). CDR3 length equals 15 residues. CDR3 protein: CASSDRGRRPYDYTF. CDR3 bases: TGTGCCAGCAGCGACAGGGGGCGGCGACCCTATGACTACACCTTC.

This clonotype was picked up a small number of times. The V and J genes are TRBV28 and TRBJ2-7; D is uncertain. The V gene's germline CDR1 is MDHEN and CDR2 SYDVKM. V lost 3 bases, J lost 0 bases, and 12 bases lay in between. The CDR3 spans 15 residues. The DNA for the CDR3 is TGTGCCAGCAGTTTCCCAAGGCCTAGCTCCTACGAGCAGTACTTC. Translating it yields CASSFPRPSSYEQYF.

This sequence joins TRBV30 and TRBJ1-2; D call uncertain. CDR3 length: 12 residues. Between the trimmed V and J ends, which lost 5 bases and 4 bases, there was a span of 11 bases. CDR1 and CDR2 from the germline V gene are GTSNPN and SVGIG (reference sequence). CDR3 nucleotide sequence: TGTGCCTGGGGTGCCGGGCCCTATGGCTACACCTTC. Translation gives CAWGAGPYGYTF.

The CDR3 here is CASARGEQFF. As DNA, the CDR3 is TGTGCCAGCGCCAGGGGTGAGCAGTTCTTC. This chain links TRBV2 with TRBJ2-1, with D perhaps matching TRBD1 (6 bases). This CDR3 region has 10 residues. Germline loops: CDR1 SNHLY, CDR2 FYNNEI. Trimming pared 8 bases from V and 9 bases from J, leaving 8 bases between.

This clonotype showed up just a few times. V gene TRBV12-3 or TRBV12-4 combines with J gene TRBJ2-2; 8 bases line up with TRBD1. The CDR3 totals 14 residues. V gave up 5 bases and J gave up 6 bases; unmatched junction bases: 5. The CDR3 bases are TGTGCCAGCAGTCCTGGGACAGGCCCCGGGGAGCTGTTTTTT. Amino acid sequence: CASSPGTGPGELFF.

This clonotype appeared a few times. The CDR3 DNA reads TGCAGTGCTAGAGCAGGGGCTGAGGACACTGAAGCTTTCTTT. The encoded protein is CSARAGAEDTEAFF. V usage is TRBV20-1 and J usage is TRBJ1-1; possibly TRBD1 for D (6 bases). This CDR3 has 14 amino acids. From germline, CDR1 is DFQATT and CDR2 SNEGSKA (reference sequence). Trimming left V 1 base short and J 3 bases short, with 12 bases between.

The chain employs TRBV7-9 and TRBJ2-1; maybe TRBD1 (5 bases). The V end was cut by 0 bases, the J end by 8 bases, with 17 bases between. Germline V lookup: CDR1 SEHNR, CDR2 FQNEAQ (reference sequence). This CDR3 is built from 16 residues. CDR3 region: CASSLARTDTNYEQFF. CDR3 coding DNA: TGTGCCAGCAGCTTAGCGAGAACGGACACAAACTATGAGCAGTTCTTC. Based on the CDR3 plus reference TRBV7-9 and TRBJ2-1, the full variable domain is DTGVSQNPRHKITKRGQNVTFRCDPISEHNRLYWYRQTLGQGPEFLTYFQNEAQLEKSRLLSDRFSAERPKGSFSTLEIQRTEQGDSAMYLCASSLARTDTNYEQFFGPGTRLTVL.

This chain links TRBV18 with TRBJ2-5; 7 bases line up with TRBD2. The J call may not be correct, given that the DNA end is closer to TRBJ2-4. CDR1 is KGHSH, CDR2 LQKENI, per germline. The CDR3 covers 17 residues. The CDR3 loop is CASSPFRDYGSQNIQYF. CDR3 nucleotide sequence: TGTGCCAGCTCACCTTTCCGGGACTATGGTAGCCAAAACATTCAGTACTTC.

This clonotype was seen only a few times. The chain employs TRBV7-2 and TRBJ2-7; TRBD2 matches at 13 bases. Unmatched junction bases numbered 6, after V lost 6 bases and J lost 4 bases. There are 15 residues in the CDR3. Germline assignment: CDR1 SGHTA and CDR2 FQGNSA. The CDR3 nucleotides are TGTGCCAGCAGTCAGACTAGCGGGAGGTCTTACGAGCAGTACTTC. Amino acids: CASSQTSGRSYEQYF.

The sample holds a few counts of this clonotype. V and J are TRBV29-1 and TRBJ2-1; 11 nucleotides align to TRBD2. The V gene end was trimmed by 4 bases and the J gene end by 8 bases; junction bases not matched to a gene: 7. This CDR3 is built from 14 residues. In germline, CDR1 is SQVTM, CDR2 ANQGSEA. In DNA form, the CDR3 reads TGCAGCGTTGGGCTAGCGGGAGGTTTTTATGAGCAGTTCTTC. It translates to CSVGLAGGFYEQFF.

This chain joins TRBV12-3 or TRBV12-4 and TRBJ2-1; no definite D call. This CDR3 is built from 14 residues. Trimming removed 3 bases from V and 8 bases from J, with 14 bases in between. CDR3 amino acids: CASSLAVVVDEQFF. CDR3 coding DNA: TGTGCCAGCAGTTTGGCGGTAGTGGTCGATGAGCAGTTCTTC.

V gene TRBV2 combines with J gene TRBJ1-2; no clear D gene. This CDR3 has 15 residues. Trimming shortened V by 6 bases and J by 3 bases, and 17 bases separated the two germline ends. Germline V gene lookup returns CDR1 SNHLY and CDR2 FYNNEI. The CDR3 loop is CASSGTALRDYGYTF. DNA for the CDR3: TGTGCCAGCAGCGGCACAGCCCTGAGGGACTATGGCTACACCTTC.

The genes are TRBV20-1 and TRBJ2-4; 9 bases map to TRBD2. Judging by the DNA end, TRBJ2-7 fits better; the J call may be wrong. The CDR3 has 16 amino acids. Germline V lookup: CDR1 DFQATT, CDR2 SNEGSKA (reference sequence). The CDR3 region has the DNA TGCAGTGCTCCACTGGGGCTAGCGGGAAATATCTACGAGCAGTACTTC. It yields the protein CSAPLGLAGNIYEQYF.

This clonotype was recorded once. V gene TRBV6-1 combines with J gene TRBJ1-2; TRBD1 aligns across 9 bases. Per the germline V gene, CDR1 is MNHNS and CDR2 is SASEGT. With 8 bases clipped from V and 5 bases from J, the junction kept 9 bases outside the gene matches. The CDR3 spans 14 residues. The CDR3, as DNA: TGTGCCAGCGACCTGGACAGGGGAAGGTATGGCTACACCTTC. Translating gives CASDLDRGRYGYTF.

This clonotype has only a few counts. This sequence joins TRBV5-1 and TRBJ2-1; 11 bases line up with TRBD2. CDR1 and CDR2 from the germline V gene are SGHRS and YFSETQ. The CDR3 is 17 residues long. V was pared by 0 bases and J by 8 bases, with 10 bases of the junction left unmatched. This CDR3 reads CASSLEPTSGSFYEQFF. In DNA, the CDR3 is TGCGCCAGCAGCTTGGAGCCTACTAGCGGGAGTTTCTATGAGCAGTTCTTC.

This clonotype was detected many times. The rearrangement joins TRBV28 to TRBJ2-3, with D possibly matching TRBD2 (6 bases). Germline-derived CDR1 and CDR2 are MDHEN and SYDVKM. This CDR3 comprises 15 residues. V was cut by 5 bases and J by 7 bases, with 19 bases left in between. CDR3: CASSLGGGGKNTQYF. CDR3 in DNA: TGTGCCAGCAGTCTGGGGGGAGGTGGGAAAAATACGCAGTATTTT.

V is TRBV28 and J is TRBJ2-7; 7 bases match TRBD2. Germline V CDR1 and CDR2: MDHEN, SYDVKM. The CDR3 extends over 14 amino acids. The trim removed 6 bases at V and 7 bases at J, leaving 12 bases unmatched. The CDR3 bases are TGTGCCAGCAGATCTACTGGGAGGGGCTGGGAGCAGTACTTC. It translates to CASRSTGRGWEQYF.

This clonotype has more than one count but fewer than ten. The chain uses TRBV3-1 and TRBJ2-3; 11 nucleotides line up with TRBD2. V was clipped by 4 bases and J by 3 bases; unmatched bases: 6. In germline, CDR1 is LGHDT, CDR2 YNNKEL (reference sequence). CDR3 size: 16 residues. CDR3 sequence reads: CASSRLAGRSTDTQYF. CDR3 nucleotides: TGTGCCAGCAGCCGACTAGCGGGACGGTCTACAGATACGCAGTATTTT.

V and J are TRBV12-1 and TRBJ2-3; no DNA check was done on the table's D call, TRBD2. TRBV12-1 is a listed pseudogene. This CDR3 spans 16 amino acids. The CDR3 nucleotides read TGTGCCAGCAGCTTTGCAATCGAGCGGCACACAGATACGCAGTATTTT. Translation gives CASSFAIERHTDTQYF.

The chain has TRBV29-1 and TRBJ1-2; tentatively, D is TRBD1 (5 bases). V lost 0 bases to trimming and J lost 4 bases, with 18 bases between them. The CDR3 is 16 amino acids. Germline V lookup: CDR1 SQVTM, CDR2 ANQGSEA. The DNA for the CDR3 is TGCAGCGTTGAAGACGAAATCTCCGGGACGGTCTATGGCTACACCTTC. As protein: CSVEDEISGTVYGYTF.

The CDR3 is CSAARTSGSGDTQYF. The CDR3, as DNA: TGCAGTGCCGCCCGGACTAGCGGGAGTGGAGATACGCAGTATTTT. This chain uses TRBV20-1 with TRBJ2-3, with 13 bases lining up with TRBD2. The length of the CDR3 is 15 residues. V lost 6 bases, J lost 5 bases, and 8 bases stayed unmatched. CDR1 and CDR2 from the germline V gene are DFQATT and SNEGSKA (reference sequence).

There are a few counts of this clonotype. This chain links TRBV20-1 with TRBJ2-4; 10 nucleotides line up with TRBD2. With the DNA end fitting TRBJ2-5 better, the J assignment may be wrong. Germline V gives CDR1 DFQATT, CDR2 SNEGSKA (reference sequence). The CDR3 runs to 15 residues. The CDR3 DNA sequence: TGCAGTGCTAGAGGAGCGGGAGGGAAGTGGGAGACCCAGTACTTC. It yields the protein CSARGAGGKWETQYF.

As to this clonotype: Relative to the germline gene, one junction end is altered; a read error may explain this. The V call is TRBV4-2, the J call TRBJ2-5, with D perhaps matching TRBD1 (5 bases). CDR3 length: 16 residues. Germline CDR1 is LGHNA and CDR2 is YNFKEQ. CDR3 sequence: CASSLGRGEHQETRYF. The CDR3 DNA sequence: TGTGCCAGCAGCCTTGGTAGGGGCGAACACCAAGAGACCCGGTACTTC.